Each of the 12 T cell receptor beta chains below was sequenced from the same sample in a study of blood T cell repertoires in COVID-19. Repertoires were generated with immunoSEQ multiplex PCR, while TCRdb's copy carries only in-frame clones and drops some. The repertoire includes some 120,000 clones, approximately 83% of them detected once, and 25% to 30% sits in the top ten. The sequencing sample was made of peripheral blood. Receptors were obtained from a woman at least 80 years old with acute or convalescent COVID-19.

V and J are TRBV9 and TRBJ2-3; 11 bases line up with TRBD2. The CDR3 covers 14 residues. In germline, CDR1 is SGDLS, CDR2 YYNGEE. With V trimmed by 3 bases and J by 5 bases, 2 bases remained unmatched. The CDR3 DNA follows: TGTGCCAGCAGCGACCTAGCGGGGGGAGATACGCAGTATTTT. Its translation is CASSDLAGGDTQYF.

The chain is built from TRBV7-9 and TRBJ2-1, with TRBD1 identical over 7 bases. Germline V gene data show CDR1 as SEHNR and CDR2 as FQNEAQ (reference sequence). This CDR3 region has 17 residues. The trim removed 0 bases at V and 7 bases at J, leaving 12 bases unmatched. The CDR3 bases are TGTGCCAGCAGCTTAGCGGGCCGGGACAGTAGAGTGAATGAGCAGTTCTTC. This sequence encodes CASSLAGRDSRVNEQFF.

This clone was seen only a few times. The chain recombines TRBV28 with TRBJ1-4; D is uncertain. The V gene lost 7 bases and the J gene lost 6 bases, with 12 bases spanning the gap. The CDR3 totals 13 residues. Germline CDR1 MDHEN, CDR2 SYDVKM. This CDR3 is CASNGLEYEKLFF. In nucleotides, the CDR3 is TGTGCCAGCAATGGACTTGAATATGAAAAACTGTTTTTT.

The chain combines TRBV7-9 with TRBJ2-6, with a possible D match to TRBD2 (5 bases). The germline gives CDR1 SEHNR, CDR2 FQNEAQ (reference sequence). Trimming cost V 3 bases and J 7 bases, with 10 bases left between them. This CDR3 is 14 amino acids long. In DNA, the CDR3 is TGTGCCAGCAGCTTCATGGCGGGCGCCAACGTCCTGACTTTC. Translating it yields CASSFMAGANVLTF.

V gene TRBV6-5 combines with J gene TRBJ1-5, with D tentatively TRBD1 (5 bases). V lost 6 bases to trimming and J lost 5 bases, with 11 bases between them. The CDR3 extends over 13 amino acids. Germline CDR1 and CDR2: MNHEY and SVGAGI. The CDR3 sequence is CASRIQEYQPQHF. CDR3 in DNA: TGTGCCAGCAGAATACAGGAATATCAGCCCCAGCATTTT.

For the CDR3, the DNA is TGTGCCAGCAGTTTAACATGGCGGTCCTTTGAAGCTTTCTTT. This translates into CASSLTWRSFEAFF. This sequence joins TRBV27 and TRBJ1-1, with D unclear. The ends were cut back, 2 bases at V and 7 bases at J, with 14 bases in the middle. CDR1 is MNHEY and CDR2 is SMNVEV in the germline V gene (reference sequence). The CDR3 has 14 amino acids.

This CDR3 is CASSSRDNNEKLFF. In DNA, the CDR3 is TGTGCCAGCAGCAGCCGGGACAATAATGAAAAACTGTTTTTT. The chain has TRBV7-9 and TRBJ1-4; a possible D gene is TRBD1 (6 bases). V lost 5 bases and J lost 4, with 11 bases in between. Looked up from germline, CDR1 is SEHNR and CDR2 is FQNEAQ (reference sequence). This CDR3 is built from 14 residues.

Points on this clone: The junction and the germline gene differ at one end; a read error may be behind it. J is TRBJ2-1 and V is TRBV7-8, with D perhaps given as TRBD1 or TRBD2 (7 bases each). This CDR3 has 14 residues. Germline lookup yields CDR1 SGHVS and CDR2 FQNEAQ. CDR3 coding DNA: TGTGCCAGCAGCCTAGCGGAGGGGGCGGGTGAGCAGTTCTTC. This gives the protein CASSLAEGAGEQFF.

The V call is TRBV5-4, the J call TRBJ2-5; 7 bases align to TRBD2. The CDR3 extends over 13 amino acids. Looked up from germline, CDR1 is SGHNT and CDR2 is YYREEE (reference sequence). V lost 3 bases and J lost 5; bases outside the gene matches: 4. CDR3 DNA sequence: TGTGCCAGCAGCTGGGGACTAAGGGAGACCCAGTACTTC. It translates to CASSWGLRETQYF.

The J gene is TRBJ1-5, the V gene TRBV5-1; 8 bases are a match to TRBD1. Germline V CDR1 and CDR2: SGHRS, YFSETQ. CDR3 length equals 14 residues. The J segment lost 7 bases and the V segment lost 4 bases, leaving 7 bases of the junction unmatched. The CDR3 sequence is CASSIAGGEQPQHF. The CDR3 coding sequence is TGCGCCAGCAGCATCGCAGGGGGCGAGCAGCCCCAGCATTTT.

The chain couples TRBV6-5 to TRBJ1-5; D gene ambiguous. V was trimmed by 11 bases and J by 2 bases, leaving 16 bases between them. Germline V CDR1 and CDR2: MNHEY, SVGAGI. The CDR3 extends over 14 amino acids. CDR3 bases: TGTGCCCATGAGGAGGGTCGGGGCAATCAGCCCCAGCATTTT. It translates to CAHEEGRGNQPQHF.

The sample holds one count of this clone. The chain links TRBV29-1 to TRBJ2-3, with 7 positions matching TRBD2. The germline V gene has CDR1 SQVTM and CDR2 ANQGSEA. The CDR3 is made up of 15 amino acids. Trimming removed 2 bases from V and 1 base from J; junction bases left unmatched: 6. The CDR3 is CSVERTSSGTDTQYF. CDR3 DNA: TGCAGCGTTGAAAGGACTAGTAGTGGCACAGATACGCAGTATTTT.